This T cell receptor (beta chain) was recorded in a study of human T cells and chemical hapten exposure. Specified time point: pre-sensitization, week 0. Regarding treatment: therapeutic diphenylcyclopropenone sensitization with weekly scalp DPC. The authors extracted total RNA from unfractionated whole blood. Trimming pared 3 bases from V and 1 base from J, leaving 18 bases between. The CDR3 contains 16 residues. Germline-derived CDR1 and CDR2 are DFQATT and SNEGSKA (reference sequence). Study-level findings and limits: Compared to controls, expanded TCRs made significantly more large clusters of similar CDR3s.

In its sample, this clonotype was seen many times. The target antigen is unknown. TCRdb fed the RACE reads into MiXCR, producing one record per CDR3 protein. The table lists around 250,000 distinct CDR3 sequences, 7% to 10% of them singletons. This receptor was obtained from a woman between 40 and 50 years old with alopecia areata. Some clones in this sample may be carry-over from other donors' samples. V is TRBV20-1 and J is TRBJ1-1, with TRBD1 as a possible D gene (6 bases). The sequencing here drew on whole blood, taken in connection with sensitization to the hapten diphenylcyclopropenone (DPC). DNA for the CDR3: TGCAGTGCTAGGCACCCACCACCACAGGGGAACACTGAAGCTTTCTTT. It encodes CSARHPPPQGNTEAFF.